This T cell receptor beta chain was captured by sequencing in a study of monozygotic twins with inflammatory bowel disease (dated by TCRdb to about 2019). Notes on the research overall: The complete study included roughly 30 monozygotic twin pairs: 19 IBD-discordant Danish pairs and nine German pairs, of which four were IBD-concordant and five were IBD-discordant. The search for disease-associated traits relied mainly on comparing, within discordant pairs, IBD patients with their genetically identical healthy co-twins. Each individual had, on average, about 151 000 unique TCRalpha sequences and 181 000 unique TCRbeta sequences available for analysis. On the study overall, not on this receptor specifically: The results gave no support for a single strong signal or clonotype linked to IBD. Compared with healthy twins, IBD patients shared fewer clonotypes with other individuals, and the difference was most pronounced in patients with signs of disease activity. Repertoire similarity did not differ between concordant and discordant twins, which could be due to limited statistical power. IBD patients had lower TCRbeta repertoire diversity, measured by the inverse Simpson index, than their healthy co-twins. Distinction between different T cell subtypes could not be achieved in the analysis. Because patients received different immunosuppressive treatments, the repertoires may have picked up extra background noise and variability between individuals.

From each donor, a roughly 2.5 ml peripheral blood sample was collected into PAXgene tubes and stored at -80 degrees C. Without T cell sorting, total RNA was isolated from whole blood using the PAXgene blood miRNA kit on an automated QIAcube. Peripheral blood from monozygotic twin pairs who were concordant or discordant for inflammatory bowel disease underwent deep TCRalpha and TCRbeta repertoire profiling using unique molecular barcoding. Smoking habits were recorded for all twin pairs, and each individual was classified as a current, former or never smoker. Libraries were built with 5' RACE. Preparation of each TCR library used roughly 3.5 ug of total RNA. For each sample, cDNA was synthesized in eight separate reactions using SMARTScribe reverse transcriptase. During cDNA synthesis, template switching was used to introduce unique molecular identifiers that contained a 6-nucleotide sample barcode. TCRalpha and TCRbeta cDNA was amplified by two nested PCRs of 16 and 9 cycles, with bead purification after each PCR. Before amplification, cDNA was treated with uracil DNA-glycosylase and purified using the QIAquick PCR purification kit. The second PCR was the step at which Illumina TruSeq-compatible adapters and sample-specific barcodes were added. TapeStation and Qubit were used to check library quality and concentration, and 5 to 6.5 ng of each library went into the pool. Sequencing of the pooled libraries was done on an Illumina HiSeq2500 single-index Rapid Run using custom sequencing primers and 2 x 100 bp reads. Regarding the original processing steps: UMI-based consensus assembly with MiGEC version 1.2.6 was used to correct PCR and sequencing errors. MiXCR version 2.1.1 handled V(D)J alignment, clonotype assembly and CDR3 extraction. Gene usage, clonotype sharing and MAIT/NKT TCR abundance were normalised by analysing the top 1000, 10 000 and 20 000 clonotypes per sample. Diversity was computed as the inverse Simpson index with the vegan R package after downsampling to 27 000 UMIs. Paired Mann-Whitney U tests were applied to discordant twin pairs, and Benjamini-Hochberg correction was used for multiple testing. Following reprocessing of the reads by TCRdb, the data hold one row per CDR3 protein sequence and no DNA is available. Clone size and V and J calls follow TCRdb, not the original study. The table kept for this sample lists around 100,000 distinct CDR3 sequences. The top ten clonotypes cover more than 1.5% of the sample.

In the germline V gene, CDR1 corresponds to SGHRS and CDR2 to YFSETQ. The CDR3 covers 18 residues, taking in both the cysteine and the phenylalanine. DNA is not recorded here. A remark on this clonotype: The specificity of this receptor is unknown.

Source material: blood. This clonotype was sampled from a human donor with ulcerative colitis or Crohn's disease, or a healthy co-twin of an affected twin (not recorded which). The rearrangement combines TRBV5-1 with TRBJ2-5; the TRBD2 assignment by TCRdb is unverifiable without DNA. The CDR3 protein is CASSLAFPGLGRSETQYF.